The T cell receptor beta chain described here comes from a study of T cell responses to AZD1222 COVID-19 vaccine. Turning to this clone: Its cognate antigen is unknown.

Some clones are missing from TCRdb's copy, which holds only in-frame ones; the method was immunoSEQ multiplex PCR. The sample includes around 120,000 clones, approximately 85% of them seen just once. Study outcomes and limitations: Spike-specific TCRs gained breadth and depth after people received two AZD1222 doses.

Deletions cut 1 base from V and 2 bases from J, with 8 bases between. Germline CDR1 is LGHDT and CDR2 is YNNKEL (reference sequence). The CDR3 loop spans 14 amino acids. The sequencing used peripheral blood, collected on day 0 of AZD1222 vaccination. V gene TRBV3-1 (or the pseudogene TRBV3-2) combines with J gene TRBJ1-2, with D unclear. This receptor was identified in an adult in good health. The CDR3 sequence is CASSQGPRNYGYTF. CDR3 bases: TGTGCCAGCAGCCAAGGTCCGAGGAACTATGGCTACACCTTC.